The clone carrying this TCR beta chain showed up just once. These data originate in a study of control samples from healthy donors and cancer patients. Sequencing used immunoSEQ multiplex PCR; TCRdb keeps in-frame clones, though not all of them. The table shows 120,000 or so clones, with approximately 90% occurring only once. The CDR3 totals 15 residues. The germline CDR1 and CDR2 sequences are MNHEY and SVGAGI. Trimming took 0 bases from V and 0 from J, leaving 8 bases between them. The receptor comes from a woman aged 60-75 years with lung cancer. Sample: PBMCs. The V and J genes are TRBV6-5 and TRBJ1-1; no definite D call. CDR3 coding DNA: TGTGCCAGCAGTTACTCTACGGCCATGAACACTGAAGCTTTCTTT. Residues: CASSYSTAMNTEAFF.